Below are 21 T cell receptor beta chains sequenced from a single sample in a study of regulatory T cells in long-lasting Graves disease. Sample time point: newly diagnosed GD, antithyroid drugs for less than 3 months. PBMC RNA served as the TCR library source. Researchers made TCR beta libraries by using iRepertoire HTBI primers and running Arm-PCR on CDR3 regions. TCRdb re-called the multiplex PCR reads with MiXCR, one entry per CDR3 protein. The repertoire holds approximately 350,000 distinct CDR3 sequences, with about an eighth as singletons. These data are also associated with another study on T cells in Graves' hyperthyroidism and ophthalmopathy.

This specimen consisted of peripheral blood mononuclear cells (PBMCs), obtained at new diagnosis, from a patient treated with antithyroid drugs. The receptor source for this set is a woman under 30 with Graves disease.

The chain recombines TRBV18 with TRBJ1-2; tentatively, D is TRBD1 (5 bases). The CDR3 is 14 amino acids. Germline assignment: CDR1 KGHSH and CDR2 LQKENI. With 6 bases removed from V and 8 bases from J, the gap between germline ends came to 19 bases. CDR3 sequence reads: CASSPGTSTAGYTF. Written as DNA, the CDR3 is TGTGCCAGCTCCCCCGGGACGTCCACGGCGGGCTACACCTTC.

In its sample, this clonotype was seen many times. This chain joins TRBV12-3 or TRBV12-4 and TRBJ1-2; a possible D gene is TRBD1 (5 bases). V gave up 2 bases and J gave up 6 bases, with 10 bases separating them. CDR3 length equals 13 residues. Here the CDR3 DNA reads TGTGCCAGCAGTTTAAGGCACAGGAATGGCTACACCTTC. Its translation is CASSLRHRNGYTF.

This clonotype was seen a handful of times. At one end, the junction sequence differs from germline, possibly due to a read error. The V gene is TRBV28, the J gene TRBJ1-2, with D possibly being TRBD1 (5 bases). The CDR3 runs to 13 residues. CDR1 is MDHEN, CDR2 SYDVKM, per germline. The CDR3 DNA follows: TGTGCCAGCAGTTTAACCGGAAAGGGACCCCCTTACTTC. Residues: CASSLTGKGPPYF.

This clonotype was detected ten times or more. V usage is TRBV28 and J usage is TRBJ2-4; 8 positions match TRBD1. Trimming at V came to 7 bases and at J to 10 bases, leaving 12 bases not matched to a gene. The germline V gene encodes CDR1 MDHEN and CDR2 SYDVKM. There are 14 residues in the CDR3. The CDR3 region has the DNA TGTGCCAGCAAGGGACAGGTCCCCCGGCATATTCAGTACTTC. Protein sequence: CASKGQVPRHIQYF.

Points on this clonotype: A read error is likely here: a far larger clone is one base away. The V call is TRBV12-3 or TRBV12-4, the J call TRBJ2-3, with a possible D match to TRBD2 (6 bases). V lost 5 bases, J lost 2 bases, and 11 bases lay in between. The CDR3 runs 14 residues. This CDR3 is CASSRQLATDTQYF. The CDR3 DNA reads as TGTGCCAGCAGTCGTCAACTAGCCACAGATACGCAGTATTTT.

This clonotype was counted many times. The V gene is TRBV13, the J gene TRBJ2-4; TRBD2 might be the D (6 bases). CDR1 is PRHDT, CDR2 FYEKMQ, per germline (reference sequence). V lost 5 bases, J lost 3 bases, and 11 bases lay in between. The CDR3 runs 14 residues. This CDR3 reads CASSPGGNKNIQYF. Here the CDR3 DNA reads TGTGCCAGCAGCCCCGGGGGTAACAAAAACATTCAGTACTTC.

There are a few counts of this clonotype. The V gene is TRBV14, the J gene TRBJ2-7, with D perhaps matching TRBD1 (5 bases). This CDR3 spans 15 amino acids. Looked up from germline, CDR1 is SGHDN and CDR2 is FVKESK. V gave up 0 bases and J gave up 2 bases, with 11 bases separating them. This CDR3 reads CASSQDRPRAYEQYF. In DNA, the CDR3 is TGTGCCAGCAGCCAAGATCGGCCCAGGGCCTACGAGCAGTACTTC.

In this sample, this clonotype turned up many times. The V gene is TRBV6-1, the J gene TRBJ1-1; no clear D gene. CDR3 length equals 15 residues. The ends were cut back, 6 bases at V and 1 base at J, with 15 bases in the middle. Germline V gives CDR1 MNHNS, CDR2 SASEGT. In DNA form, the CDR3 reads TGTGCCAGCAGCACTAAGGGAGTACCGAACACTGAAGCTTTCTTT. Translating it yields CASSTKGVPNTEAFF.

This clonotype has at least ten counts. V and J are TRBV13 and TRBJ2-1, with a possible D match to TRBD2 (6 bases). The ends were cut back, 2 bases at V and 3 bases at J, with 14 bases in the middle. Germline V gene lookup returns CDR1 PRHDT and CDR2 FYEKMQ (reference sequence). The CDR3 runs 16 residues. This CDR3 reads CASSLPGGVDYNEQFF. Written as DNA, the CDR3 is TGTGCCAGCAGCTTACCCGGGGGAGTAGACTACAATGAGCAGTTCTTC.

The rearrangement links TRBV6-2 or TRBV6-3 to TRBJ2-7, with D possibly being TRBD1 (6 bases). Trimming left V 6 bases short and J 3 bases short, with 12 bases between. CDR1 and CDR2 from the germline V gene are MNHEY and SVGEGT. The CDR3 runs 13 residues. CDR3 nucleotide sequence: TGTGCCAGCAGCTTGACAGGTGACTACGAGCAGTACGTC. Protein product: CASSLTGDYEQYV.

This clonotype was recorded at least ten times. As DNA, the CDR3 is TGTGCCAGCAGTTTCTATTCGAGGACAGCCATGAACACTGAAGCTTTCTTT. This translates into CASSFYSRTAMNTEAFF. The chain employs TRBV12-3 or TRBV12-4 and TRBJ1-1; D is possibly TRBD1 (6 bases). The V gene lost 3 bases and the J gene lost 0 bases, with 17 bases spanning the gap. The CDR3 length is 17 residues.

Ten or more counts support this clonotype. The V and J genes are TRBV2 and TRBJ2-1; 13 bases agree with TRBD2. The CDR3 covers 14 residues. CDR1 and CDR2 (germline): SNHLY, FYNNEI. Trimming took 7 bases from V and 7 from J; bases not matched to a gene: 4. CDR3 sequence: CASKTSGRLNEQFF. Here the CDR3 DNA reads TGTGCCAGCAAGACTAGCGGGAGGTTGAATGAGCAGTTCTTC.

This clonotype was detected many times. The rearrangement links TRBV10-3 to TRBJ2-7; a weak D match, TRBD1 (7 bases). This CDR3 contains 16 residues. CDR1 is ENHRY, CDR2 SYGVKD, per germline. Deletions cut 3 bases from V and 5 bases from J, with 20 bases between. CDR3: CAISDHQGPGGNEQYV. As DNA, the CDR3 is TGTGCCATCAGTGACCATCAGGGGCCAGGGGGGAACGAGCAGTACGTC.

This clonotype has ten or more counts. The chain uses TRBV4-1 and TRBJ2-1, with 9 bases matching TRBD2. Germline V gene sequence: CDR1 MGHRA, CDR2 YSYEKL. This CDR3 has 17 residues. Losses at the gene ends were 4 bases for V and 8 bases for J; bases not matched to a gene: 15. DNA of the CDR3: TGCGCCAGCAGCCTCCAAATGGTGGCTAGCGGGGTAGATGAGCAGTTCTTC. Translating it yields CASSLQMVASGVDEQFF.

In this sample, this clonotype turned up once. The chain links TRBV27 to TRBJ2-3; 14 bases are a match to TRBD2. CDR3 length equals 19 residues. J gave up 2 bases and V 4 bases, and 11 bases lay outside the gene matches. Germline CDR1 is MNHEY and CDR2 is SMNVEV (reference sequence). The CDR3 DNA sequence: TGTGCCAGCAGTTCCCGACTAGCGGGAGGGCCGGTTTCCACAGATACGCAGTATTTT. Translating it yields CASSSRLAGGPVSTDTQYF.

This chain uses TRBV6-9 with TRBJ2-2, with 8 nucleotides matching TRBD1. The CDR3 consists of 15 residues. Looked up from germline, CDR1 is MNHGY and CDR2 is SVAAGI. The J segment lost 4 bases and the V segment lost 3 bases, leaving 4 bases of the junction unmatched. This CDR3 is CASSYRGPITGELFF. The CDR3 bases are TGTGCCAGCAGTTACAGGGGGCCGATCACCGGGGAGCTGTTTTTT.

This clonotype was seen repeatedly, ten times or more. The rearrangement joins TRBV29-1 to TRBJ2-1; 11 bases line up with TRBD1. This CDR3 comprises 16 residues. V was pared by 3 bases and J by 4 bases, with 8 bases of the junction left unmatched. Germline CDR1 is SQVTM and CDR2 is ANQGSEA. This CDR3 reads CSVEGTRDRGYNEQFF. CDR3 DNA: TGCAGCGTTGAGGGGACCCGGGACAGGGGGTACAATGAGCAGTTCTTC.

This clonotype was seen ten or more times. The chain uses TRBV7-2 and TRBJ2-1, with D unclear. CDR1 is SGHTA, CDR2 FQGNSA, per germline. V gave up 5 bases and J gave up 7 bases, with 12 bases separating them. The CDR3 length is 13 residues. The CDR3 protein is CASSLEVGNEQFF. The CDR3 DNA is TGTGCCAGCAGCCTCGAGGTAGGGAATGAGCAGTTCTTC.

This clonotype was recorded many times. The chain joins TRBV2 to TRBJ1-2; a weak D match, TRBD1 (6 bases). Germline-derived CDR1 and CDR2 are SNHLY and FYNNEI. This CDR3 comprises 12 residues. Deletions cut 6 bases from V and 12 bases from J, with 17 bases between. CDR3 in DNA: TGTGCCAGCAGCCCTTCGGGGGCAGTGGACACCTTC. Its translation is CASSPSGAVDTF.

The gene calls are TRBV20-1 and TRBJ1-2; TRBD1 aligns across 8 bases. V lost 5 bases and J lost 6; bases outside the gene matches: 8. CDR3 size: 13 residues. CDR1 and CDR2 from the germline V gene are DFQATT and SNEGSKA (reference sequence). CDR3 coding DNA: TGCAGTGCTCCCAGGGGGCAACAGAATGGCTACACCTTC. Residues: CSAPRGQQNGYTF.

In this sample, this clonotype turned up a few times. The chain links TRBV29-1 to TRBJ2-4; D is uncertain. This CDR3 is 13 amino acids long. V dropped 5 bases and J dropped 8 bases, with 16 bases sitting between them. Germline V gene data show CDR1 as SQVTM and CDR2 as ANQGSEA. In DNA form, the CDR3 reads TGCAGCGTTAGGGCTTGGGATACAGACATTCAGTACTTC. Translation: CSVRAWDTDIQYF. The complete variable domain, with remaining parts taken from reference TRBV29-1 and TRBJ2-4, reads SAVISQKPSRDICQRGTSLTIQCQVDSQVTMMFWYRQQPGQSLTLIATANQGSEATYESGFVIDKFPISRPNLTFSTLTVSNMSPEDSSIYLCSVRAWDTDIQYFGAGTRLSVL.